This is a list of T cell receptor beta chains from one sample in a study of regulatory T cells in long-lasting Graves disease. One entry per CDR3 protein results from TCRdb running MiXCR on the multiplex PCR reads. The table records about 400,000 distinct CDR3 sequences, more than 20% of them present only once. This specimen consisted of peripheral blood mononuclear cells (PBMCs), obtained when the disease was refractory, from a patient treated with antithyroid drugs. All receptors derive from a female donor with Graves disease. Both conserved end residues are part of each CDR3.

j_call v_call cdr3_aa
TRBJ2-5 TRBV29-1 CSVGKGAGGHTETQYF
TRBJ2-5 TRBV6-1 CASRWGTGETQYF
TRBJ2-7 TRBV7-2 CASSTGREYEQYF
TRBJ2-7 TRBV20-1 CSAGTDNDVEQYF
TRBJ2-2 TRBV12-3/TRBV12-4 CASSPGLAVGPGELFF
TRBJ2-5 TRBV5-1 CASGRGFWEETQYF
TRBJ2-7 TRBV11-2 CASSLVGQGLGEQYF
TRBJ1-2 TRBV7-9 CASIPGTGVYGYTF
TRBJ2-2 TRBV6-1 CASSRQIANTGELFF
TRBJ1-1 TRBV20-1 CSARDRVITNTEAFF
TRBJ1-2 TRBV3-1 CASSPGRGSGGYTF
TRBJ2-7 TRBV3-1 CASSQDRGLGMAYEQYF
TRBJ1-4 TRBV29-1 CSGSGQGNEKLFF
TRBJ1-2 TRBV5-4 CASSGDQGPYTF
TRBJ2-2 TRBV13 CASSVGSEALMKNTGELFF
TRBJ2-3 TRBV28 CASSPRRPTGEFSDTQYF
TRBJ2-7 TRBV19 CASSSGGSSEQYF
TRBJ2-2 TRBV27 CATGDTNTGELFF
TRBJ1-3 TRBV10-3 CAIVDRVGNTIYF
TRBJ1-1 TRBV29-1 CSAGVNTEAFF
TRBJ1-3 TRBV19 CASSTLTASSGNTIYF
TRBJ2-5 TRBV19 CASSPLAGSQETQYF
TRBJ2-7 TRBV4-1 CASSQELSYEQYF
TRBJ2-5 TRBV4-1 CASSLFGSEQETQYF
TRBJ2-2 TRBV27 CASSSTPWTGNTGELFF
TRBJ1-5 TRBV20-1 CSARETGTGVQHF
TRBJ2-7 TRBV7-8 CASSSGLAYGQYF
TRBJ1-5 TRBV7-2 CASSRTGMNNQPQHF